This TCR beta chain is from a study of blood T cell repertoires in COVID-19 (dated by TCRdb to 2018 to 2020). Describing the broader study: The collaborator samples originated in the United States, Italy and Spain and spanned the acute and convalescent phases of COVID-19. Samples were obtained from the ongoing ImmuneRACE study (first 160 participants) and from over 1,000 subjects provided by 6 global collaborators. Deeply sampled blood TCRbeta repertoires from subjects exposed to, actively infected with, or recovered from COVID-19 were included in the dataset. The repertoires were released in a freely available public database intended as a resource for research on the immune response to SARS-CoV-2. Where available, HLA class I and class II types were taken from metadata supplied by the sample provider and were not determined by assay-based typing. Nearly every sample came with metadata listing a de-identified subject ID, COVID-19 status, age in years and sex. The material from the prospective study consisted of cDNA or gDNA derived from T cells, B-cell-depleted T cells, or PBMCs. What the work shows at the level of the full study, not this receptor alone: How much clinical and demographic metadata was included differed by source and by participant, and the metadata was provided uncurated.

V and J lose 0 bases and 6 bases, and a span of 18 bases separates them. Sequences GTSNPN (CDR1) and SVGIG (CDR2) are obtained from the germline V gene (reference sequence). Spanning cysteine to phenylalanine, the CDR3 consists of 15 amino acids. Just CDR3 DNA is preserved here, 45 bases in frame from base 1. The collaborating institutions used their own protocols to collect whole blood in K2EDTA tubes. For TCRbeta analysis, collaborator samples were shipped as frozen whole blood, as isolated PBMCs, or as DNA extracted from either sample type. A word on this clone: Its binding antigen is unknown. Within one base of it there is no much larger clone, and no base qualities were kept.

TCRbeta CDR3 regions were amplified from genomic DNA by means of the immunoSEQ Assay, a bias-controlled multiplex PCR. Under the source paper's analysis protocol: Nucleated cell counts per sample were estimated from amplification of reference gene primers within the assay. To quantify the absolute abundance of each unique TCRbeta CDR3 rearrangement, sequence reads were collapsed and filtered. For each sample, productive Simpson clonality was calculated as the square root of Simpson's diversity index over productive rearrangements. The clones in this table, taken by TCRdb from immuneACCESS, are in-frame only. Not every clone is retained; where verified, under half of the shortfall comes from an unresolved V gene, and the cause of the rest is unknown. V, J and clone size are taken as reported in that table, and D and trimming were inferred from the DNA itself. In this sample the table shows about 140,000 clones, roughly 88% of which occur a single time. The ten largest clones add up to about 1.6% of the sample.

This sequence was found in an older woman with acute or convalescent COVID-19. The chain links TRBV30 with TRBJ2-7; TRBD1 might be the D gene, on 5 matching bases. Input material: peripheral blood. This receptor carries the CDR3 CAWSVVQVIGFEQYF. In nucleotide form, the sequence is TGTGCCTGGAGTGTCGTACAGGTAATCGGCTTCGAGCAGTACTTC.